This T cell receptor (beta chain) was sequenced during a study of T cells in Graves' hyperthyroidism and ophthalmopathy. V was cut by 7 bases and J by 8 bases, with 24 bases left in between. The CDR3 consists of 16 residues. Germline V CDR1 and CDR2: LNHDA, SQIVND (reference sequence). What was amplified from RNA transcripts were TCR beta CDR3 regions. TCR CDR3 regions were first amplified by RT-PCR with HTBI primers. TCRdb itself ran the multiplex PCR reads through MiXCR, one entry per CDR3 protein. The sample yields roughly 500,000 distinct CDR3 sequences, roughly a quarter seen once. This TCR derives from a woman in her thirties with Graves' ophthalmopathy. This chain joins TRBV19 and TRBJ2-1; D may correspond to TRBD1 or TRBD2 (7 bases each). Sequencing used blood. The CDR3 here is CASNPFPREGADEQFF. The DNA of the CDR3 is TGTGCCAGTAATCCTTTTCCCAGGGAGGGGGCGGATGAGCAGTTCTTC.